This TCR beta chain came from a study of metastatic and nonmetastatic thyroid tumors (dated by TCRdb to about 2020). Context from the whole study: Repertoires were compared across peripheral blood and tumor or nodule tissue samples from malignant and benign thyroid patients.

Libraries were built with PCR. TCRdb shows the sequencer as Illumina HiSeq 4000. High-throughput sequencing was used to profile the TCR beta-chain CDR3 region of each patient. As for the original processing: The researchers built a classifier to tell apart papillary thyroid cancer patients with distant metastasis, based on CDR3 differences among clinicopathological groups. The Shannon index was used to measure repertoire diversity, and the Morisita-Horn index was used to measure how similar tumor and blood repertoires were. In TCRdb, the public reads were trimmed at Q25 with fastp and aligned with MiXCR, with productive beta chains retained. TCRdb, not the authors, supplied the V and J calls. The sample data list more than 10,000 clones, and approximately 24% of these were observed just once. The ten largest account for 7.5% to 10% of the sample. Inclusive of the bounding cysteine and phenylalanine, the CDR3 is 14 residues long. The CDR3 DNA has 42 bases and is translated from base 1. For this chain, trimming is 5 bases at the V end and 4 bases at the J end, and the number of junction bases without a gene match is 7. CDR1 and CDR2, looked up from the germline V gene (reference sequence), are DFQATT and SNEGSKA.

None of the patients had been given any treatment before thyroid surgery. Using T-cell receptor beta sequencing, the researchers looked back retrospectively at clinical samples from patients, gathered between about 2011 and 2018. On the study overall, not on this receptor specifically: In both blood and tumor samples, TCR beta diversity was reported to be significantly higher in malignant tumors than in benign nodules.

A note on this clone: Its recognized antigen is unknown. There are no base qualities to consult, and no much larger clone falls within one base.

The specimen sequenced was tumor tissue. This clonotype was sampled from a female donor with papillary thyroid cancer or a benign thyroid nodule (not recorded which). Some clones in this sample may be carry-over from other donors' samples. This chain joins TRBV20-1 to TRBJ2-1; 8 junctional bases match TRBD1. The nucleotide sequence is TGCAGTGCTCCCGGACAGGGAGGATACAATGAGCAGTTCTTC. It is translated as CSAPGQGGYNEQFF.